The 27 T cell receptor beta chains listed next were all sequenced from one sample in a study of blood T cell repertoires in COVID-19. Sequenced by immunoSEQ multiplex PCR; TCRdb stores in-frame clones only, minus some. The sample shows approximately 410,000 clones, 80% to 90% of them seen only once. The sequencing input was peripheral blood. The receptor set was obtained from a woman between 25 and 40 years old with active or convalescent COVID-19.

The chain couples TRBV27 to TRBJ2-7, with D possibly TRBD1 on 6 matching bases. Between the trimmed V and J ends, which lost 2 bases and 2 bases, there was a span of 10 bases. Germline CDR1 is MNHEY and CDR2 is SMNVEV (reference sequence). The CDR3 loop spans 14 amino acids. CDR3 loop: CASSLNRAAYEQYF. The CDR3 nucleotides are TGTGCCAGCAGTTTAAACAGGGCGGCCTACGAGCAGTACTTC.

CDR3: CASSAGTGSGYTF. CDR3 nucleotides: TGTGCCAGCAGTGCGGGGACAGGGTCTGGCTACACCTTC. This chain connects TRBV12-3 or TRBV12-4 to TRBJ1-2; 9 bases match TRBD1. J gave up 7 bases and V 5 bases, and 5 bases lay outside the gene matches. This CDR3 is built from 13 residues.

The chain is built from TRBV29-1 and TRBJ2-3, with 11 bases identical to TRBD2. CDR1 is SQVTM and CDR2 is ANQGSEA in the germline V gene. V lost 7 bases to trimming and J lost 0 bases; unmatched junction nucleotides: 3. CDR3 size: 14 residues. CDR3: CSGRTSGSTDTQYF. The CDR3 DNA sequence: TGCAGCGGTCGGACTAGCGGGAGCACAGATACGCAGTATTTT.

The V gene is TRBV27, the J gene TRBJ1-6; 7 positions agree with TRBD1. Trimming at V came to 6 bases and at J to 4 bases, leaving 0 bases not matched to a gene. The V gene's germline CDR1 is MNHEY and CDR2 SMNVEV (reference sequence). The CDR3 extends over 13 amino acids. This CDR3 reads CASRTGYNSPLHF. The CDR3 region has the DNA TGTGCCAGCAGGACAGGGTATAATTCACCCCTCCACTTT.

The genes are TRBV3-1 (or the pseudogene TRBV3-2) and TRBJ2-7; 8 positions agree with TRBD2. V lost 2 bases to trimming and J lost 2 bases; unmatched junction nucleotides: 8. CDR1 is LGHDT, CDR2 YNNKEL, per germline (reference sequence). This CDR3 has 16 residues. The CDR3 protein is CASSQQAGVPPYEQYF. Written as DNA, the CDR3 is TGTGCCAGCAGCCAACAAGCGGGAGTCCCCCCCTACGAGCAGTACTTC.

The chain combines TRBV5-4 with TRBJ1-5; D is perhaps TRBD1 (5 bases). This CDR3 has 13 residues. V was shortened by 1 base and J by 9 bases, with 11 bases between the two germline ends. Germline CDR1 SGHNT, CDR2 YYREEE (reference sequence). CDR3 in DNA: TGTGCCAGCAGCTTGATCACCGGGGGGCCCCAGCATTTT. Encoded protein: CASSLITGGPQHF.

The chain combines TRBV2 with TRBJ1-2; D may be TRBD1 (6 bases). V was cut by 4 bases and J by 2 bases, with 8 bases left in between. The CDR3 consists of 13 residues. Germline V lookup: CDR1 SNHLY, CDR2 FYNNEI. Here the CDR3 DNA reads TGTGCCAGCAGTGGAGGACAGAACTATGGCTACACCTTC. Its protein product is CASSGGQNYGYTF.

The count of this clone is one. The J gene is TRBJ1-1, the V gene TRBV5-4; 7 bases are shared with TRBD1. The CDR3 sequence is 16 residues long. Trimming cost V 2 bases and J 0 bases; bases outside gene matches: 7. Germline V gives CDR1 SGHNT, CDR2 YYREEE (reference sequence). For the CDR3, the DNA is TGTGCCAGCAGCTTCGCCCTTAGGGGGCTGAACACTGAAGCTTTCTTT. This translates into CASSFALRGLNTEAFF.

DNA of the CDR3: TGTGCCAGCAGCACTGACAGCCAAGAGACCCAGTACTTC. As protein: CASSTDSQETQYF. The rearrangement links TRBV6-5 to TRBJ2-5, with a tentative D call TRBD1 (5 bases). Trimming shortened V by 6 bases and J by 1 base, and 9 bases separated the two germline ends. Per germline, CDR1 MNHEY and CDR2 SVGAGI. The CDR3 is 13 residues long.

This sequence joins TRBV6-5 and TRBJ1-3; D is ambiguous. This CDR3 spans 13 amino acids. Germline lookup yields CDR1 MNHEY and CDR2 SVGAGI. V was cut by 8 bases and J by 8 bases, with 16 bases left in between. For the CDR3, the DNA is TGTGCCAGCGTTGCCCGGGGAGGGTACACCATATATTTT. Translation gives CASVARGGYTIYF.

This clone came up once. The chain couples TRBV5-1 to TRBJ1-3, with 8 bases lining up with TRBD1. The CDR3 spans 15 residues. V lost 1 base, J lost 4 bases, and 4 bases stayed unmatched. Germline CDR1 and CDR2: SGHRS and YFSETQ. In DNA, the CDR3 is TGCGCCAGCAGCTTGACAGGACAGGGCGGAAACACCATATATTTT. Translated, it gives CASSLTGQGGNTIYF.

The chain uses TRBV19 and TRBJ2-2; no clear D. This CDR3 spans 15 amino acids. CDR1 and CDR2 (germline): LNHDA, SQIVND (reference sequence). V lost 7 bases to trimming and J lost 0 bases, with 12 bases between them. CDR3 bases: TGTGCCAGTAAAATCTCCACAGCGAACACCGGGGAGCTGTTTTTT. It translates to CASKISTANTGELFF.

The chain employs TRBV19 and TRBJ2-1, with 13 nucleotides matching TRBD2. The CDR3 is made up of 15 amino acids. CDR1 is LNHDA and CDR2 is SQIVND in the germline V gene (reference sequence). V lost 5 bases and J lost 15; bases outside the gene matches: 13. The DNA of the CDR3 is TGTGCCAGTAGTTCAGGACTAGCGGGAGTTAGGGAGTGGTTCTTC. It encodes CASSSGLAGVREWFF.

The count of this clone is one. CDR3 coding DNA: TGTGCCAGTAGTATAGGGGGGGGTAGCGCTGATGGGTCCTACAATGAGCAGTTCTTC. This gives the protein CASSIGGGSADGSYNEQFF. The rearrangement links TRBV19 to TRBJ2-1, with 7 bases identical to TRBD2. J gave up 1 base and V 1 base, and 13 bases lay outside the gene matches. The CDR3 is 19 amino acids. CDR1 and CDR2 (germline): LNHDA, SQIVND (reference sequence). The full variable domain, with the rest looked up from reference TRBV19 and TRBJ2-1, is DGGITQSPKYLFRKEGQNVTLSCEQNLNHDAMYWYRQDPGQGLRLIYYSQIVNDFQKGDIAEGYSVSREKKESFPLTVTSAQKNPTAFYLCASSIGGGSADGSYNEQFFGPGTRLTVL.

The chain recombines TRBV7-2 with TRBJ1-1; the D gene is possibly TRBD1 (5 bases). The CDR3 runs 15 residues. Germline CDR1 reads SGHTA; CDR2 reads FQGNSA. Trimming pared 1 base from V and 1 base from J, leaving 10 bases between. CDR3 nucleotide sequence: TGTGCCAGCAGCTTAGTTGGGGGGGAGAACACTGAAGCTTTCTTT. This gives the protein CASSLVGGENTEAFF.

The genes are TRBV3-1 (or the pseudogene TRBV3-2) and TRBJ2-3; 7 bases are shared with TRBD1. CDR3 size: 15 residues. The V and J ends lost 4 bases and 1 base, in that order; junction bases with no gene match: 5. Germline V gene sequence: CDR1 LGHDT, CDR2 YNNKEL (reference sequence). CDR3 amino acids: CASSLSTGRTDTQYF. The CDR3 DNA follows: TGTGCCAGCAGCCTATCGACAGGGCGCACAGATACGCAGTATTTT.

The genes are TRBV10-3 and TRBJ2-1; D call uncertain. The V and J ends lost 6 bases and 3 bases respectively, with 9 bases between them. The V gene's germline CDR1 is ENHRY and CDR2 SYGVKD. The CDR3 loop spans 13 amino acids. CDR3 in amino acids: CAIRGPDYNEQFF. In DNA form, the CDR3 reads TGTGCCATCAGGGGCCCGGACTACAATGAGCAGTTCTTC.

The V and J genes are TRBV5-1 and TRBJ1-2; perhaps TRBD1 as D (6 bases). CDR1 and CDR2 from the germline V gene are SGHRS and YFSETQ. The CDR3 extends over 14 amino acids. V was trimmed by 4 bases and J by 3 bases, leaving 13 bases between them. This CDR3 reads CASSPGQPYYGYTF. For the CDR3, the DNA is TGCGCCAGCAGCCCAGGACAGCCTTACTATGGCTACACCTTC.

The chain joins TRBV18 to TRBJ1-2, with D perhaps matching TRBD1 (5 bases). The V gene's germline CDR1 is KGHSH and CDR2 LQKENI. V lost 6 bases, J lost 0 bases, and 8 bases lay in between. CDR3 length: 13 amino acids. DNA of the CDR3: TGTGCCAGCTCCGGGGGAACTAACTATGGCTACACCTTC. It translates to CASSGGTNYGYTF.

The chain carries TRBV7-6 and TRBJ2-3; 11 bases map to TRBD2. V trimming: 1 base; J trimming: 2 bases; junction bases outside the gene matches: 14. Germline-derived CDR1 and CDR2 are SGHVS and FNYEAQ. CDR3 length: 20 amino acids. As DNA, the CDR3 is TGTGCCAGCAGCTTAGATAAATTTCGGACTAGCGGGTTCGACACAGATACGCAGTATTTT. Translating gives CASSLDKFRTSGFDTDTQYF.

The chain is built from TRBV11-1 and TRBJ1-1, with D hard to call. V was pared by 1 base and J by 4 bases, with 4 bases between. Germline lookup yields CDR1 SGHAT and CDR2 FQDESV (reference sequence). The CDR3 covers 12 residues. The CDR3 spells CASSLVSTEAFF. CDR3 nucleotides: TGTGCCAGCAGCTTAGTCTCCACTGAAGCTTTCTTT.

The chain uses TRBV2 and TRBJ1-5; D perhaps matches TRBD1 (6 bases). This CDR3 comprises 14 residues. Germline V lookup: CDR1 SNHLY, CDR2 FYNNEI. Trimming removed 6 bases at V and 7 bases at J, with 16 bases between. CDR3 region: CASRVGGLGQPQHF. CDR3 coding DNA: TGTGCCAGCAGGGTGGGGGGGCTAGGACAGCCCCAGCATTTT.

The V call is TRBV12-3 or TRBV12-4, the J call TRBJ1-4; D unresolved. V was trimmed by 3 bases and J by 8 bases, leaving 7 bases between them. CDR3 length: 12 amino acids. The CDR3 reads CASSLENEKLFF. The CDR3 coding sequence is TGTGCCAGCAGTTTGGAGAACGAAAAACTGTTTTTT.

This chain connects TRBV6-1 to TRBJ1-1; 7 nucleotides agree with TRBD1. Germline V gene sequence: CDR1 MNHNS, CDR2 SASEGT. The CDR3 runs to 15 residues. V shed 2 bases, J shed 3 bases, and the junction held 6 bases outside the gene matches. Written as DNA, the CDR3 is TGTGCCAGCAGTGAATGGGGGACAGCGCACACTGAAGCTTTCTTT. The encoded protein is CASSEWGTAHTEAFF.

The rearrangement links TRBV4-1 to TRBJ1-1; tentatively, D is TRBD1 (5 bases). Germline CDR1 is MGHRA and CDR2 is YSYEKL. The CDR3 consists of 12 residues. V was trimmed by 2 bases and J by 6 bases, leaving 7 bases between them. This CDR3 is CASSQPGSEAFF. CDR3 DNA sequence: TGCGCCAGCAGCCAACCAGGGTCTGAAGCTTTCTTT.

This clone has only a few counts. The rearrangement links TRBV7-2 to TRBJ2-7; weak D call: TRBD2 (6 bases). V was clipped by 5 bases and J by 7 bases, with 18 bases between them. The CDR3 runs to 14 residues. The germline gives CDR1 SGHTA, CDR2 FQGNSA. CDR3 protein: CASSARAPAGEQYF. CDR3 DNA sequence: TGTGCCAGCAGCGCTAGAGCCCCAGCGGGTGAGCAGTACTTC.

The V call is TRBV18, the J call TRBJ2-7; a possible D gene is TRBD2 (7 bases). The CDR3 is made up of 13 amino acids. Between the trimmed V and J ends, which lost 6 bases and 3 bases, there was a span of 12 bases. Per the germline V gene, CDR1 is KGHSH and CDR2 is LQKENI. The DNA of the CDR3 is TGTGCCAGCTCTGGGGGGGCAAACTACGAGCAGTACTTC. This codes for CASSGGANYEQYF.